The sequence of this T cell receptor beta chain was determined in a study of CD4+ T cells in melanoma. Regarding the study as a whole: CD8+ T cell, macrophage and B cell function reportedly correlated with neoantigen-specific CD4+ T cells. Neoantigen-specific CD4+ T cells in melanoma reportedly had diverse differentiation states.

Using immunoSEQ multiplex PCR, the repertoire was profiled, and TCRdb retains in-frame clones only, with some absent. Of 20,000 to 25,000 clones in the sample, almost 85% were seen once. To note about this clone: Antigen specificity is unknown.

The CDR3 has 14 residues. CDR1 and CDR2 from the germline V gene are SGHTA and FQGTGA. V lost 1 base and J 10 bases, leaving 11 bases between the germline ends. The sample comprised cells from a culture (not recorded whether cultured in vitro). V is TRBV7-3 and J is TRBJ1-6, with D possibly TRBD1 on 5 matching bases. The source of this sequence is a human donor with melanoma. CDR3 region: CASSLKGFGSPLHF. As DNA, the CDR3 is TGTGCCAGCAGCTTAAAGGGGTTTGGGTCACCCCTCCACTTT.